The T cell receptor beta chain described here comes from a study of blood T cell repertoires in COVID-19. Across the study: Samples representing acute and convalescent COVID-19 were sourced from the United States, Italy and Spain. T cells, B-cell-depleted T cells, or PBMCs provided the cDNA or gDNA that served as material.

This CDR3 has 12 amino acids. CDR1 and CDR2 (germline): SGHRS, YFSETQ. The junction had 2 bases not matched to a gene; V was cut back by 3 bases and J by 7 bases. Per the original data handling: By means of reference gene primer amplification, nucleated cell counts were estimated. Clones were sequenced by immunoSEQ multiplex PCR, and TCRdb holds only the in-frame ones, with some missing. V, J and clone size are those of that table, while D and trimming were read from the DNA. The sample holds some 120,000 clones; more than 80% are singletons and the top ten take 12%. The TCR sequence derives from a woman in her sixties or seventies with acute or convalescent COVID-19. This chain uses TRBV5-1 with TRBJ1-2; TRBD1 matches at 8 bases. Sequenced input: peripheral blood. The CDR3 DNA sequence: TGCGCCAGCAGCTCCGGGACAGGTGGCTACACCTTC. Amino acids: CASSSGTGGYTF.